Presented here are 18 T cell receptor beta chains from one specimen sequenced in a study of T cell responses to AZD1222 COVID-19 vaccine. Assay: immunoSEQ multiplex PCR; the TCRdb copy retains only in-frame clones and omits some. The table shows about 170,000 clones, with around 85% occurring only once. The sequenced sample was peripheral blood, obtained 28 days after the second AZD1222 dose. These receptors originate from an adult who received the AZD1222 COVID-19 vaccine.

In nucleotides, the CDR3 is TGTGCCAGCAGCCAAGTGAGGGGGATGGTAGATACGCAGTATTTT. Protein product: CASSQVRGMVDTQYF. V gene TRBV4-2 combines with J gene TRBJ2-3, with D possibly being TRBD1 (6 bases). Germline V gene sequence: CDR1 LGHNA, CDR2 YNFKEQ. This CDR3 has 15 residues. Trimming took off 1 base at V and 5 bases at J, with 13 bases between the two ends.

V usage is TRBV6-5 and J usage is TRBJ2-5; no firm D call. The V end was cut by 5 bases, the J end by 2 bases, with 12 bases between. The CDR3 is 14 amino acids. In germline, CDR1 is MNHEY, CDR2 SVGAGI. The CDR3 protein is CASSLRAIQETQYF. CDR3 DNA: TGTGCCAGCAGTCTCCGGGCTATACAAGAGACCCAGTACTTC.

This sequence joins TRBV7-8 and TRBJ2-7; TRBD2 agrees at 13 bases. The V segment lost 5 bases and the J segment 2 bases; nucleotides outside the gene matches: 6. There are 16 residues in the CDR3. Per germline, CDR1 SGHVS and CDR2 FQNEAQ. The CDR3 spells CASSPRLAGGTYEQYF. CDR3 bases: TGTGCCAGCAGCCCCCGACTAGCGGGGGGAACCTACGAGCAGTACTTC.

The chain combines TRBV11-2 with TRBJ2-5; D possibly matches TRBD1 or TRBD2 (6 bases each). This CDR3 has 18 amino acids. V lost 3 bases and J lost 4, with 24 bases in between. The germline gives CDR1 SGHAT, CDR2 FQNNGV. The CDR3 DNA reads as TGTGCCAGCAGCTTTATCCCGGTGTGGGGGGCGCGAGTAGAGACCCAGTACTTC. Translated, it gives CASSFIPVWGARVETQYF.

The CDR3 loop reads CASSTYPGTGAFGELFF. The CDR3 region has the DNA TGTGCCAGCAGCACCTATCCCGGGACAGGGGCATTTGGGGAGCTGTTTTTT. The genes are TRBV27 and TRBJ2-2; 10 positions match TRBD1. The germline V gene encodes CDR1 MNHEY and CDR2 SMNVEV (reference sequence). J lost 8 bases, V lost 6 bases, and 15 bases had no gene match. This CDR3 comprises 17 residues.

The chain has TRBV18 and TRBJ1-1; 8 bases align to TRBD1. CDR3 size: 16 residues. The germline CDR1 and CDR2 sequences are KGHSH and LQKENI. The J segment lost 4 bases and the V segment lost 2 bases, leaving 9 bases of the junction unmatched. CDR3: CASSPGGTGGSTEAFF. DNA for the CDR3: TGTGCCAGCTCACCAGGCGGTACAGGGGGTAGCACTGAAGCTTTCTTT.

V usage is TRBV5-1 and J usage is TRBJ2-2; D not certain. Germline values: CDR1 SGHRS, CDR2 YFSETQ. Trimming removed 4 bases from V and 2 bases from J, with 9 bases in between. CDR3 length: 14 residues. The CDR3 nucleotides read TGCGCCAGCAGCCCGAGTATAAACACCGGGGAGCTGTTTTTT. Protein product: CASSPSINTGELFF.

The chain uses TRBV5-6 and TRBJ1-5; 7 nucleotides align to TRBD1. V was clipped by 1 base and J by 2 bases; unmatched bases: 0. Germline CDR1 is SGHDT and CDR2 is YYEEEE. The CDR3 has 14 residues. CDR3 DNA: TGTGCCAGCAGCTTGAGGGGGCGCAATCAGCCCCAGCATTTT. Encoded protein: CASSLRGRNQPQHF.

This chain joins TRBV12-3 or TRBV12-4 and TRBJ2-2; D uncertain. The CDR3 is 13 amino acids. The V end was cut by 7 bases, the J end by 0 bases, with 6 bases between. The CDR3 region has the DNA TGTGCCAGCAAGACACCGAACACCGGGGAGCTGTTTTTT. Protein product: CASKTPNTGELFF.

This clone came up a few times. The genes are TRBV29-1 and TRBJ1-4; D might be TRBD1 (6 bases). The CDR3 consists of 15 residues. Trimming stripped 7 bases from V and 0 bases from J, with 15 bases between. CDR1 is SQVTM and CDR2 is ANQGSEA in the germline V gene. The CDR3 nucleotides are TGCAGCGCATGGGACACTGGGTCAACTAATGAAAAACTGTTTTTT. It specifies CSAWDTGSTNEKLFF.

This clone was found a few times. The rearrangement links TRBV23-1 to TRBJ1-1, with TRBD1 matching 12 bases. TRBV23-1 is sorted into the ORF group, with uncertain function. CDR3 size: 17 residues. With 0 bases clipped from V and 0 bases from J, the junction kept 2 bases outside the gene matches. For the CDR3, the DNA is TGCGCCAGCAGTCAATCGGGACAGGGGGCGGTGAACACTGAAGCTTTCTTT. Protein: CASSQSGQGAVNTEAFF.

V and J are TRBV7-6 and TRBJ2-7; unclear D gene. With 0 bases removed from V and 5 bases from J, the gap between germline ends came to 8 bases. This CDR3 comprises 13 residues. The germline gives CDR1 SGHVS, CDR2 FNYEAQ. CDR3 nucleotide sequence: TGTGCCAGCAGCTTAGCGCTATGGGACGAGCAGTACTTC. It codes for CASSLALWDEQYF. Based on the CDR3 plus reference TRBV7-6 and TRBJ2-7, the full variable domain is GAGVSQSPRYKVTKRGQDVALRCDPISGHVSLYWYRQALGQGPEFLTYFNYEAQQDKSGLPNDRFSAERPEGSISTLTIQRTEQRDSAMYRCASSLALWDEQYFGPGTRLTVT.

CDR3 loop: CASSRDRGYEQYF. In nucleotides, the CDR3 is TGTGCCAGTAGCCGGGACAGGGGTTACGAGCAGTACTTC. The chain couples TRBV19 to TRBJ2-7; 10 bases fit TRBD1. The length of the CDR3 is 13 residues. Trimming took 6 bases from V and 4 from J; bases not matched to a gene: 3. Germline loops: CDR1 LNHDA, CDR2 SQIVND (reference sequence).

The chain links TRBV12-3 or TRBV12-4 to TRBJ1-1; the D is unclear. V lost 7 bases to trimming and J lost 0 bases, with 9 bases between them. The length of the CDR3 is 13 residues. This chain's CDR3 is CASKVEMNTEAFF. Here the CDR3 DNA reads TGTGCCAGCAAGGTGGAGATGAACACTGAAGCTTTCTTT.

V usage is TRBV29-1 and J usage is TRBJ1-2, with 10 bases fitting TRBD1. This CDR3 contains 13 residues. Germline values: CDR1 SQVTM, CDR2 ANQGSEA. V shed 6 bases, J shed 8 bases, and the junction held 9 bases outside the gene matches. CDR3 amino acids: CSVAGTGASGYTF. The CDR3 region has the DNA TGCAGCGTCGCCGGGACAGGGGCCAGCGGCTACACCTTC.

The CDR3 spells CASSPRRDSGETQYF. Written as DNA, the CDR3 is TGTGCCAGCAGCCCTAGACGGGACAGTGGAGAGACCCAGTACTTC. The V gene is TRBV3-1 (or the pseudogene TRBV3-2), the J gene TRBJ2-5; 7 positions agree with TRBD1. This CDR3 contains 15 residues. The junction had 9 bases not matched to a gene; V was cut back by 4 bases and J by 4 bases. Germline V gives CDR1 LGHDT, CDR2 YNNKEL (reference sequence).

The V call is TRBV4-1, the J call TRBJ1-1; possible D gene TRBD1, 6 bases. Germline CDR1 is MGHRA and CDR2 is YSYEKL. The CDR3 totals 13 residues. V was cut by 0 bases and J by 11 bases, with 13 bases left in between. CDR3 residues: CASSQDRRTAAFF. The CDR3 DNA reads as TGCGCCAGCAGCCAAGATCGAAGGACAGCCGCTTTCTTT.

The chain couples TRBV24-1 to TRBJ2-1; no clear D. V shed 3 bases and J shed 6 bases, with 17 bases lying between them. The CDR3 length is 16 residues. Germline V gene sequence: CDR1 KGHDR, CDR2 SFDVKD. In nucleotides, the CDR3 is TGTGCCACCAGTGATAGCGACGGTCGAAGGAGCAATGAGCAGTTCTTC. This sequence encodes CATSDSDGRRSNEQFF.